The 7 T cell receptor beta chains in this list originate from one sample, sequenced in a study of shared clonotypes between healthy human individuals. This table comes from immunoSEQ multiplex PCR, and its TCRdb copy is limited to in-frame clones, with some not included. The sample holds 1 million to 1.2 million clones, roughly 77% seen once. What was sequenced was memory CD4+ T cells from PBMCs. Subset meaning: CD45RA-negative fraction. The receptors derive from a man aged 18 to 30 in good health. Some clones in this sample may be carry-over from other donors' samples.

Remarks on this clone: Other DNA sequences in the sample encode the same CDR3. This chain joins TRBV11-2 and TRBJ2-1, with D perhaps TRBD2 (6 bases). Trimming removed 1 base at V and 0 bases at J, with 7 bases between. There are 15 residues in the CDR3. Germline values: CDR1 SGHAT, CDR2 FQNNGV. The CDR3 spells CASSLGRDSYNEQFF. The CDR3 DNA is TGTGCCAGCAGCTTAGGGCGGGACTCCTACAATGAGCAGTTCTTC.

The chain combines TRBV27 with TRBJ2-7; D ambiguous. The V gene's germline CDR1 is MNHEY and CDR2 SMNVEV (reference sequence). The length of the CDR3 is 15 residues. V lost 4 bases and J lost 0, with 13 bases in between. CDR3 sequence reads: CASSSIRQSSYEQYF. The CDR3 DNA is TGTGCCAGCAGTTCCATCAGGCAGTCCTCCTACGAGCAGTACTTC.

V usage is TRBV5-6 and J usage is TRBJ2-5; 8 positions agree with TRBD2. The J call may be mistaken, given a closer DNA end match to TRBJ2-7. This CDR3 has 13 residues. Germline-derived CDR1 and CDR2 are SGHDT and YYEEEE. As DNA, the CDR3 is TGTGCCAGCAGCTTACGGGGGGGCTACGAGCAGTACTTC. It is translated as CASSLRGGYEQYF.

The chain couples TRBV18 to TRBJ2-2, with 8 nucleotides matching TRBD1. The CDR3 is 16 residues long. Germline assignment: CDR1 KGHSH and CDR2 LQKENI. After removal of 3 bases from V and 6 bases from J, the junction contained 9 bases not matched to a gene. CDR3 DNA sequence: TGTGCCAGCTCACCGCTAGACAGGGGCCCGTCCGGGGAGCTGTTTTTT. Translating it yields CASSPLDRGPSGELFF.

At least ten counts were recorded for this clone. The chain joins TRBV28 to TRBJ1-2; D unclear. The V end was cut by 3 bases, the J end by 4 bases, with 3 bases between. CDR3 length: 11 amino acids. CDR1 is MDHEN and CDR2 is SYDVKM in the germline V gene. The CDR3 loop reads CASSFVYGYTF. In DNA, the CDR3 is TGTGCCAGCAGTTTCGTCTATGGCTACACCTTC.

V usage is TRBV12-5 and J usage is TRBJ2-7, with a weak D call TRBD2 (5 bases). Trimming took off 0 bases at V and 0 bases at J, with 12 bases between the two ends. Germline-derived CDR1 and CDR2 are LGHNT and FRNRAP. CDR3 length equals 16 residues. DNA of the CDR3: TGTGCTAGTGGTTTGGTACGGGCCGGGAACTCCTACGAGCAGTACTTC. Its translation is CASGLVRAGNSYEQYF.

This chain links TRBV7-2 with TRBJ2-1; D unresolved. The CDR3 loop spans 13 amino acids. Trimming took off 0 bases at V and 7 bases at J, with 7 bases between the two ends. CDR1 is SGHTA and CDR2 is FQGNSA in the germline V gene. This CDR3 reads CASSLATVNEQFF. CDR3 nucleotide sequence: TGTGCCAGCAGCTTAGCAACAGTTAATGAGCAGTTCTTC.